These 21 T cell receptor beta chains were sequenced from one sample in a study of response to subunit inactivated influenza vaccine (dated by TCRdb to between 2017 and 2018). The method was RT-PCR. TCRdb names Illumina HiSeq 2500 as the instrument used. The raw public reads went through TCRdb reprocessing: fastp at Q25, MiXCR clone calling, in-frame beta chains kept. All rows with the same CDR3 protein become a single entry with the most common DNA and genes. The sample yields 500,000 to 600,000 distinct CDR3 sequences; about 15% were counted once. Roughly 10% of the sample is taken by the ten largest. The sequencing used PBMCs from blood, collected approximately 12 days after vaccination. The receptors stem from a man between 45 and 60 years old who received an inactivated influenza vaccine. Donor details come from another sample of the same person, matched by shared clones.

The rearrangement joins TRBV6-5 to TRBJ2-7, with 10 bases lining up with TRBD2. The V gene end was trimmed by 0 bases and the J gene end by 3 bases; junction bases not matched to a gene: 2. This CDR3 region has 15 residues. Looked up from germline, CDR1 is MNHEY and CDR2 is SVGAGI. DNA of the CDR3: TGTGCCAGCAGTTACTCGAGCGGGAGGGGCTACGAGCAGTACTTC. Translated, it gives CASSYSSGRGYEQYF.

The sample holds a few counts of this clonotype. CDR3 amino acids: CAIGHNTNYGYTF. CDR3 nucleotides: TGTGCCATCGGGCATAATACTAACTATGGCTACACCTTC. The chain couples TRBV10-3 to TRBJ1-2; D ambiguous. The germline CDR1 and CDR2 sequences are ENHRY and SYGVKD. Trimming removed 8 bases at V and 0 bases at J, with 10 bases between. The CDR3 extends over 13 amino acids.

Only a few counts were recorded for this clonotype. The chain combines TRBV20-1 with TRBJ2-3, with TRBD2 matching 9 bases. This CDR3 region has 17 residues. Germline V gene lookup returns CDR1 DFQATT and CDR2 SNEGSKA (reference sequence). With 2 bases clipped from V and 3 bases from J, the junction kept 12 bases outside the gene matches. The CDR3 sequence: CSARIAGGHRSTDTQYF. CDR3 in DNA: TGCAGTGCTAGAATCGCGGGGGGGCATAGGAGTACAGATACGCAGTATTTT.

This clonotype was detected only a few times. The chain combines TRBV9 with TRBJ1-4; no definite D call. There are 15 residues in the CDR3. Germline V gives CDR1 SGDLS, CDR2 YYNGEE. Trimming removed 4 bases from V and 2 bases from J, with 12 bases in between. The CDR3 protein is CASSPRGLTNEKLFF. The CDR3 region has the DNA TGTGCCAGCAGCCCCCGCGGGTTGACTAATGAAAAACTGTTTTTT. The whole variable domain, remainder taken from reference TRBV9 and TRBJ1-4, is DSGVTQTPKHLITATGQRVTLRCSPRSGDLSVYWYQQSLDQGLQFLIQYYNGEERAKGNILERFSAQQFPDLHSELNLSSLELGDSALYFCASSPRGLTNEKLFFGSGTQLSVL.

V is TRBV5-1 and J is TRBJ1-3; D call uncertain. Per germline, CDR1 SGHRS and CDR2 YFSETQ. V was pared by 2 bases and J by 3 bases, with 9 bases between. This CDR3 is 14 amino acids long. The CDR3 coding sequence is TGCGCCAGCAGCTTTGGAGGTTATGGAAACACCATATATTTT. It specifies CASSFGGYGNTIYF.

The chain couples TRBV20-1 to TRBJ2-1; perhaps TRBD2 as D (5 bases). The germline V and J ends were trimmed by 3 bases and 3 bases, with 6 bases remaining between them. CDR1 is DFQATT, CDR2 SNEGSKA, per germline (reference sequence). The CDR3 spans 12 residues. The CDR3 sequence is CSASGDYNEQFF. CDR3 sequence (DNA): TGCAGTGCTAGCGGGGACTACAATGAGCAGTTCTTC.

V is TRBV14 and J is TRBJ2-3; no clear D. With 0 bases removed from V and 1 base from J, the gap between germline ends came to 11 bases. The germline CDR1 and CDR2 sequences are SGHDN and FVKESK. The CDR3 is made up of 16 amino acids. The CDR3 DNA sequence: TGTGCCAGCAGCCAAGATGGGATCACGGGCACAGATACGCAGTATTTT. Amino acids: CASSQDGITGTDTQYF.

The genes are TRBV2 and TRBJ2-3, with 12 bases identical to TRBD2. In germline, CDR1 is SNHLY, CDR2 FYNNEI. The CDR3 is 16 amino acids. The V segment lost 6 bases and the J segment 1 base; nucleotides outside the gene matches: 5. As DNA, the CDR3 is TGTGCCAGCAGCGAGACTAGCGGGAGACGCACAGATACGCAGTATTTT. Translating gives CASSETSGRRTDTQYF.

This clonotype was seen more than once but under ten times. This chain uses TRBV4-3 with TRBJ2-7, with 7 bases lining up with TRBD2. This CDR3 has 15 amino acids. CDR1 and CDR2 (germline): LGHNA, YSLEER. Germline trimming cut 1 base from V and 4 bases from J; bases unmatched to any gene: 7. The CDR3 coding sequence is TGCGCCAGCAGCCAAGGGCGGGACTACTGGTACGAGCAGTACTTC. It specifies CASSQGRDYWYEQYF.

This chain joins TRBV20-1 and TRBJ2-1, with 7 positions matching TRBD2. CDR1 and CDR2 (germline): DFQATT, SNEGSKA (reference sequence). This CDR3 has 15 residues. The CDR3 DNA sequence: TGCAGGCCCCTGGGTGGCGGGAGTTCCTACAATGAGCAGTTCTTC. This gives the protein CRPLGGGSSYNEQFF.

The CDR3 is CASSESRLEGAGANVLTF. For the CDR3, the DNA is TGCGCCAGCAGTGAGTCGAGATTGGAGGGGGCTGGGGCCAACGTCCTGACTTTC. The J gene is TRBJ2-6, the V gene TRBV10-2; tentatively, D is TRBD1 or TRBD2 (6 bases each). The CDR3 spans 18 residues. Germline V CDR1 and CDR2: WSHSY, SAAADI. V dropped 0 bases and J dropped 2 bases, with 14 bases sitting between them.

The chain uses TRBV6-2 or TRBV6-3 and TRBJ2-1, with TRBD2 identical over 7 bases. Germline lookup yields CDR1 MNHEY and CDR2 SVGEGT. The CDR3 contains 16 residues. Trimming cost V 2 bases and J 0 bases; bases outside gene matches: 4. The CDR3 protein is CASSYGGSRSYNEQFF. The CDR3, as DNA: TGTGCCAGCAGTTACGGCGGGAGTCGCTCCTACAATGAGCAGTTCTTC.

V gene TRBV12-3 or TRBV12-4 combines with J gene TRBJ2-2; the D gene is possibly TRBD2 (5 bases). The CDR3 is made up of 16 amino acids. Trimming pared 4 bases from V and 0 bases from J, leaving 12 bases between. CDR3 nucleotide sequence: TGTGCCAGCAGTTCCCGACTACCCACGAACACCGGGGAGCTGTTTTTT. Its translation: CASSSRLPTNTGELFF.

This clonotype came up a few times. This rearrangement joins TRBV10-3 to TRBJ1-1; D not certain. V lost 3 bases to trimming and J lost 8 bases, with 16 bases between them. This CDR3 region has 14 residues. Germline V gives CDR1 ENHRY, CDR2 SYGVKD. The chain's CDR3 is CAISDKGYISEAFF. CDR3 bases: TGTGCCATCAGTGATAAGGGTTACATCTCGGAAGCTTTCTTT.

This clonotype has ten or more counts. The chain links TRBV24-1 to TRBJ2-4; 8 nucleotides agree with TRBD1. V gave up 9 bases and J gave up 7 bases; unmatched junction bases: 13. The CDR3 length is 15 residues. Germline V gene lookup returns CDR1 KGHDR and CDR2 SFDVKD. The CDR3 loop is CATGPGGPAPNIQYF. CDR3 DNA: TGTGCCACCGGCCCAGGGGGCCCGGCTCCGAACATTCAGTACTTC.

This clonotype showed up many times. V and J are TRBV7-2 and TRBJ2-7; 9 nucleotides match TRBD1. J lost 5 bases, V lost 5 bases, and 4 bases had no gene match. This CDR3 is built from 13 residues. CDR1 and CDR2 from the germline V gene are SGHTA and FQGNSA. The CDR3 coding sequence is TGTGCCAGCAGCCTGGACAGGGGACACGAGCAGTACTTC. Its translation: CASSLDRGHEQYF. The whole variable domain, filled in from reference TRBV7-2 and TRBJ2-7, reads GAGVSQSPSNKVTEKGKDVELRCDPISGHTALYWYRQSLGQGLEFLIYFQGNSAPDKSGLPSDRFSAERTGGSVSTLTIQRTQQEDSAVYLCASSLDRGHEQYFGPGTRLTVT.

This clonotype was detected many times. V and J are TRBV28 and TRBJ1-5; tentative D call: TRBD1 (5 bases). In germline, CDR1 is MDHEN, CDR2 SYDVKM. Trimming stripped 6 bases from V and 7 bases from J, with 22 bases between. There are 16 residues in the CDR3. The CDR3 region is CASSTPPSRGRQPQHF. The DNA of the CDR3 is TGTGCCAGCAGCACCCCGCCGTCTCGGGGACGCCAGCCCCAGCATTTT.

The chain recombines TRBV5-1 with TRBJ2-1; 8 nucleotides agree with TRBD2. CDR1 is SGHRS and CDR2 is YFSETQ in the germline V gene. The CDR3 has 14 residues. With 7 bases clipped from V and 5 bases from J, the junction kept 8 bases outside the gene matches. The CDR3 protein is CASQSGGSHNEQFF. The CDR3 DNA sequence: TGCGCCAGCCAAAGCGGGGGATCTCACAATGAGCAGTTCTTC.

The chain is built from TRBV7-2 and TRBJ1-4; 11 nucleotides align to TRBD1. V gave up 5 bases and J gave up 7 bases; unmatched junction bases: 6. The germline gives CDR1 SGHTA, CDR2 FQGNSA. This CDR3 has 15 residues. The CDR3 nucleotides are TGTGCCAGCAGCCCTCACGGACAGGGGGCTGAAAAACTGTTTTTT. This translates into CASSPHGQGAEKLFF. The variable domain in full, completed from reference TRBV7-2 and TRBJ1-4, reads GAGVSQSPSNKVTEKGKDVELRCDPISGHTALYWYRQSLGQGLEFLIYFQGNSAPDKSGLPSDRFSAERTGGSVSTLTIQRTQQEDSAVYLCASSPHGQGAEKLFFGSGTQLSVL.

This clonotype was seen only a few times. Written as DNA, the CDR3 is TGTGCCAGCAGCCAAGATAGGGCGGTCACAGATACGCAGTATTTT. Translating gives CASSQDRAVTDTQYF. The chain recombines TRBV4-2 with TRBJ2-3; D uncertain. The CDR3 loop spans 15 amino acids. Germline V lookup: CDR1 LGHNA, CDR2 YNFKEQ. V lost 0 bases to trimming and J lost 2 bases, with 9 bases between them.

This clonotype was recorded a few times. The chain has TRBV11-2 and TRBJ1-2; D perhaps matches TRBD1 (6 bases). This CDR3 region has 15 residues. Germline V lookup: CDR1 SGHAT, CDR2 FQNNGV. Trimming shortened V by 1 base and J by 2 bases, and 11 bases separated the two germline ends. The DNA for the CDR3 is TGTGCCAGCAGCTTAGGGACAGTCCCAAACTATGGCTACACCTTC. Its protein product is CASSLGTVPNYGYTF.